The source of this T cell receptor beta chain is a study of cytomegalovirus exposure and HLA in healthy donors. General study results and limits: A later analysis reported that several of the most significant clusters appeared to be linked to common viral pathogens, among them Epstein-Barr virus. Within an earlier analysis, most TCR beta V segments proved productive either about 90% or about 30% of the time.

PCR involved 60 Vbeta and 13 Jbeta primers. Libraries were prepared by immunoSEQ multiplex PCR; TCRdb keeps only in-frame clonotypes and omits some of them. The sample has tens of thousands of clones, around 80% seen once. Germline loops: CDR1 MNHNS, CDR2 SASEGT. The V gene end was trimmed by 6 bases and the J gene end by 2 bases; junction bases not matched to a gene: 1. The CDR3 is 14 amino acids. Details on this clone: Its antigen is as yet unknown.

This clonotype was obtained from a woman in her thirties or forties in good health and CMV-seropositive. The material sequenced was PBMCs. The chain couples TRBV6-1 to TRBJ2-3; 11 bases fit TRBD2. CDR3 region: CASRLAGVTDTQYF. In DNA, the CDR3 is TGTGCCAGCAGACTAGCGGGAGTCACAGATACGCAGTATTTT.